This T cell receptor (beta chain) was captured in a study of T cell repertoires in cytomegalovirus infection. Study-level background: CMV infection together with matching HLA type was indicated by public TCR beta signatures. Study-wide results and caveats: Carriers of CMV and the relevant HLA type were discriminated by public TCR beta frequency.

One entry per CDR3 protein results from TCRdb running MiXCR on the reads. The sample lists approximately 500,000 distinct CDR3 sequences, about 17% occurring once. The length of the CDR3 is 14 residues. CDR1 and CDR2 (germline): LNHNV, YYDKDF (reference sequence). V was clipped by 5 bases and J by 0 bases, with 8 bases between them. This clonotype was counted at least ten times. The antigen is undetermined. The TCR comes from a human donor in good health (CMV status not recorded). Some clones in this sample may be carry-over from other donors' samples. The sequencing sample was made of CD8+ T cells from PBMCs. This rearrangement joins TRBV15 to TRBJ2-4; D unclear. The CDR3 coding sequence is TGTGCCACCAGCGGTACACTAGCCAAAAACATTCAGTACTTC. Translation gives CATSGTLAKNIQYF.